The rows below give T cell receptor beta chains drawn from one sample of a study of cytomegalovirus exposure and HLA in healthy donors. The data were produced by immunoSEQ multiplex PCR, yet TCRdb's version contains in-frame clones alone and is incomplete. The data show 150,000 to 200,000 clones, about 82% seen once. The specimen sequenced was PBMCs. The receptors were sampled from a woman in her 50s in good health and CMV-seronegative. The CDR3 runs from the conserved cysteine through the conserved F or W. The order of the fields is clone size, V gene, J gene, D gene, CDR3 DNA, CDR3 protein. The D gene is left open where the match is weak. Clone sizes are given selectively: once, few, many, or a class where the clone is expanded.

few,TRBV2,TRBJ2-1,TRBD2,TGTGCCAGCAGGAGGGGACTAGCGGGAGGGCCGGGGGGATACAATGAGCAGTTCTTC,CASRRGLAGGPGGYNEQFF
once,TRBV6-5,TRBJ2-7,TRBD1,TGTGCCAGCAGTTATCGGTACGGACAGGGGAAGTACGAGCAGTACTTC,CASSYRYGQGKYEQYF
-,TRBV27,TRBJ2-7,-,TGTGCCAGCGGGTACAGGAGGGATGCCTACGAGCAGTACTTC,CASGYRRDAYEQYF
-,TRBV5-4,TRBJ2-1,TRBD2,TGTGCCAGCAGCACCGGACTAGCGGGGGACAATGAGCAGTTCTTC,CASSTGLAGDNEQFF
-,TRBV7-6,TRBJ2-1,TRBD2,TGTGCCAGCAGCTCCCAACCAGCCCCGGGGGCTAGCGGGAGAGGCAATGAGCAGTTCTTC,CASSSQPAPGASGRGNEQFF
many,TRBV6-6,TRBJ1-1,TRBD1,TGTGCCAGCAGACCCGGGACAGGGCGGATGAACACTGAAGCTTTCTTT,CASRPGTGRMNTEAFF
-,TRBV6-5,TRBJ2-5,TRBD2,TGTGCCAGCAGTTCACGACTAGCGGGAGCCCCCGGGGCCCAGTACTTC,CASSSRLAGAPGAQYF
-,TRBV6-5,TRBJ2-1,TRBD2,TGTGCCAGCAGTTACACTAGCGGGAGACGCCGGTATGAGCAGTTCTTC,CASSYTSGRRRYEQFF
-,TRBV30,TRBJ2-7,TRBD2,TGTGCCTGGAGTGTCGGAGCGGGAGGCTACGAGCAGTACTTC,CAWSVGAGGYEQYF
-,TRBV19,TRBJ2-3,-,TGTGCCAGTAGCCCGAGAACAGATACGCAGTATTTT,CASSPRTDTQYF
-,TRBV14,TRBJ1-2,-,TGTGCCAGCAGGAGGAGTGCTAACTATGGCTACACCTTC,CASRRSANYGYTF
-,TRBV14,TRBJ2-1,TRBD2,TGTGCCAGCAGAGAAGCGGGAGGGCCGTACAATGAGCAGTTCTTC,CASREAGGPYNEQFF
-,TRBV18,TRBJ2-7,-,TGTGCCAGCTCACCACAGGACAGTTACGAGCAGTACTTC,CASSPQDSYEQYF
-,TRBV18,TRBJ2-3,TRBD1,TGTGCCAGCTATCCGGGACAGATCGCTAGCACAGATACGCAGTATTTT,CASYPGQIASTDTQYF
-,TRBV5-1,TRBJ1-4,TRBD1,TGCGCCAGCAGGTCGACCGGGACAGGGGCTGAAAAACTGTTTTTT,CASRSTGTGAEKLFF
-,TRBV6-5,TRBJ1-6,TRBD1,TGTGCCAGCAGTTCAGACGACAGGGCAAATTCACCCCTCCACTTT,CASSSDDRANSPLHF
-,TRBV19,TRBJ1-5,-,TGTGCCAGTAGCGACAGAGATCAGCCCCAGCATTTT,CASSDRDQPQHF
-,TRBV14,TRBJ1-1,-,TGTGCCAGCAGCCAAGATTTTTGGGAGGGCACTGAAGCTTTCTTT,CASSQDFWEGTEAFF
-,TRBV4-3,TRBJ1-3,-,TGCGCCAGCAGCTCTGGGACATCCTCTGGAAACACCATATATTTT,CASSSGTSSGNTIYF
-,TRBV7-8,TRBJ2-3,TRBD2,TGTGCCAGCAGCTTAGAGGCGGGAGTAGTGGGCTATACGCAGTATTTT,CASSLEAGVVGYTQYF
-,TRBV6-5,TRBJ2-7,TRBD2,TGTGCCAGCACAATCGAGGGAGGGGCGGCCTACGAGCAGTACTTC,CASTIEGGAAYEQYF
-,TRBV21-1,TRBJ2-5,-,TGTGCCAGCAGCAAAGAGGCAGGGGCAAAGACCCAGTACTTC,CASSKEAGAKTQYF
-,TRBV5-1,TRBJ2-7,-,TGCGCCAGCAGCCCACAGCTAAGCTCCTACGAGCAGTACTTC,CASSPQLSSYEQYF
few,TRBV18,TRBJ2-7,TRBD1,TGTGCCAGCTCACCGAGGGACAGGCCCTACGAGCAGTACTTC,CASSPRDRPYEQYF
-,TRBV2,TRBJ1-2,TRBD1,TGTGCCAGCACGGGACAGTTCTATGGCTACACCTTC,CASTGQFYGYTF
-,TRBV6-7,TRBJ1-5,-,TGTGCCACCGGACAGCGCAATCAGCCCCAGCATTTT,CATGQRNQPQHF
-,TRBV7-9,TRBJ1-2,TRBD1,TGTGCCAGCAGCTTAGAGCAGGGGGAAAGCTACACCTTC,CASSLEQGESYTF
-,TRBV7-9,TRBJ2-3,-,TGTGCCAGCAGCTTAGGAGCAGGCTCCGATACGCAGTATTTT,CASSLGAGSDTQYF
few,TRBV6-5,TRBJ1-1,-,TGTGCCAGCAGTTACTCCCCCCACACGGGCACTGAAGCTTTCTTT,CASSYSPHTGTEAFF
-,TRBV7-3,TRBJ2-2,-,TGTGCCAGCAGCTCCGGCGGCACCGGGGAGCTGTTTTTT,CASSSGGTGELFF
-,TRBV11-2,TRBJ1-1,TRBD1,TGTGCCAGCGCCCTTGGGACAGGCCTCACCTTGAACACTGAAGCTTTCTTT,CASALGTGLTLNTEAFF
once,TRBV28,TRBJ2-7,-,TGTGCCAGCAGCCTTGGGACTGAGCTTATGGGGCAGTACTTC,CASSLGTELMGQYF
-,TRBV10-2,TRBJ2-3,-,TGCGCCAGCAGATCCCAAACAGATACGCAGTATTTT,CASRSQTDTQYF